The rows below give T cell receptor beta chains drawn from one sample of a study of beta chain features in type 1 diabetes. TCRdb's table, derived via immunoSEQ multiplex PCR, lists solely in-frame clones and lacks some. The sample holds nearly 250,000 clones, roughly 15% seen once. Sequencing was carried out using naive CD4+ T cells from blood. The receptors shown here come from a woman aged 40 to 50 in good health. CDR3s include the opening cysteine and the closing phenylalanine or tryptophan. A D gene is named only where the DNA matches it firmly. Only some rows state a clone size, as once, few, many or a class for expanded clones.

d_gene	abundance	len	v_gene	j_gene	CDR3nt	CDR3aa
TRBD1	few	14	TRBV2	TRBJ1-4	TGTGCCAGCAGTGGGGACAGGGGGGGCGAAAAACTGTTTTTT	CASSGDRGGEKLFF
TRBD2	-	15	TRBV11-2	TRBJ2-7	TGTGCCAGCAGCTTAGTTGGGGGGGTGGCAAGTGAGCAGTACTTC	CASSLVGGVASEQYF
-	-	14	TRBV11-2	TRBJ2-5	TGTGCCAGCAGCGTAGGCCGGGTCGGGGAGACCCAGTACTTC	CASSVGRVGETQYF
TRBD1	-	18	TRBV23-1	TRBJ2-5	TGCGCCAGCAGTCAAATATTTAGTCTGACAGGGGGCTTGAGGACCCAGTACTTC	CASSQIFSLTGGLRTQYF
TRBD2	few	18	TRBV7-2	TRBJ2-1	TGTGCCAGCAGCTTTCAGGGGCGCGTATTAGCGGGGGGGCGTGAGCAGTTCTTC	CASSFQGRVLAGGREQFF
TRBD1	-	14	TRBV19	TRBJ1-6	TGTGCCAGTAGTATAGACAGGGGGCTTTCACCCCTCCACTTT	CASSIDRGLSPLHF
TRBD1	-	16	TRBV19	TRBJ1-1	TGTGCCAGTAGTATGGGACAGGGACGTGCCGACACTGAAGCTTTCTTT	CASSMGQGRADTEAFF
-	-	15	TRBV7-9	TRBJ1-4	TGTGCCAGCAGCTTTTTTGGGGCTTTGGAAGAAAAACTGTTTTTT	CASSFFGALEEKLFF
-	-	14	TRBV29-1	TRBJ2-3	TGCAGCGTTGAGGGCAAGGTTAGCACAGATACGCAGTATTTT	CSVEGKVSTDTQYF
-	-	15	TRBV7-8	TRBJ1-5	TGTGCCAGCAGCACAGAGGGACTGATCAATCAGCCCCAGCATTTT	CASSTEGLINQPQHF
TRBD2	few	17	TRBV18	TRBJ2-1	TGTGCCAGCTCACCACAAGTTAGCGGGGGGGCCAACAATGAGCAGTTCTTC	CASSPQVSGGANNEQFF
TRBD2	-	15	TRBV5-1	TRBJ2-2	TGCGCCAGCAGCCCGGGACTAGCAAACACCGGGGAGCTGTTTTTT	CASSPGLANTGELFF
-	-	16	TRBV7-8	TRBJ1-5	TGTGCCAGCAGCTTAGTGGGGGGACTTAGCAATCAGCCCCAGCATTTT	CASSLVGGLSNQPQHF
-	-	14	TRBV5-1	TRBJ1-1	TGCGCCAGCAGCTTGTCCCGGGTGAACACTGAAGCTTTCTTT	CASSLSRVNTEAFF
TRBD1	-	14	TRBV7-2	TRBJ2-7	TGTGCCAGCAGCCTCGACAGGGGGCAATACGAGCAGTACTTC	CASSLDRGQYEQYF
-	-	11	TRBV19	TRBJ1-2	TGTGCCAGTAGTAGGAGTTATGGCTACACCTTC	CASSRSYGYTF
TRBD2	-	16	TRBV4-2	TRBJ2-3	TGTGCCAGCAGCCAAGATCCTAGCGGGGGCACAGATACGCAGTATTTT	CASSQDPSGGTDTQYF
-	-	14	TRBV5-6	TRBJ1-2	TGTGCCAGCAGCTTCGGGGGAGGAAACTATGGCTACACCTTC	CASSFGGGNYGYTF
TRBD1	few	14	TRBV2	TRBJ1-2	TGTGCCAGCAATATGGACAGGGGTCTAGATGGCTACACCTTC	CASNMDRGLDGYTF
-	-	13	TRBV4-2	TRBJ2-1	TGTGCCAGCAGCTTGGTCGGAGTTGTTGAGCAGTTCTTC	CASSLVGVVEQFF
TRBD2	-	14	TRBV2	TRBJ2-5	TGTGCCAGCAGTGAAACGGGGGGGCCAGAGACCCAGTACTTC	CASSETGGPETQYF
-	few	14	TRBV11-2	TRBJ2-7	TGTGCCAGCAGGACTACAATAGAGGTCAGCGAGCAGTACTTC	CASRTTIEVSEQYF
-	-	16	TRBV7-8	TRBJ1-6	TGTGCCAGCAGCTTAGTAGGCAGCCCGAGGGATTCACCCCTCCACTTT	CASSLVGSPRDSPLHF
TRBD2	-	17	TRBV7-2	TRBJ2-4	TGTGCCAGCAGCCGAGGAGCGGGGGGCCGCCAATGGAACATTCAGTACTTC	CASSRGAGGRQWNIQYF
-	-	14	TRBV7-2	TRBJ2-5	TGTGCCAGCAGCCCCCGCGGTGTGGCGGAGACCCAGTACTTC	CASSPRGVAETQYF
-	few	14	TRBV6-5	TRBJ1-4	TGTGCCAGCAGAATCGGACAGTATAATGAAAAACTGTTTTTT	CASRIGQYNEKLFF
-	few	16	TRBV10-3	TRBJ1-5	TGTGCCATCAGTGCGGACAGAAGATATAGCAATCAGCCCCAGCATTTT	CAISADRRYSNQPQHF
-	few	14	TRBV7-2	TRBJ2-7	TGTGCCAGCAGCTTCCCAGGTAGTGTAGTTGAGCAGTACTTC	CASSFPGSVVEQYF
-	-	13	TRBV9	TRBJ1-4	TGTGCCAGCAGTAAACTCCCAGGGGAAAAACTGTTTTTT	CASSKLPGEKLFF
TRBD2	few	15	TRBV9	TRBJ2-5	TGTGCCAGCAGCGTGACGGGAGGCCTTCAAGAGACCCAGTACTTC	CASSVTGGLQETQYF
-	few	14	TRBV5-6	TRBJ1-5	TGTGCCAGCAGCTTAGGACAGAGAAATCAGCCCCAGCATTTT	CASSLGQRNQPQHF
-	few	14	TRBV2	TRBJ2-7	TGTGCCAGCAGTGAGCAGACAGTCTCCTACGAGCAGTACTTC	CASSEQTVSYEQYF
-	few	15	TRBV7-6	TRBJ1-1	TGTGCCAGCAGCCCCAGGTCAGGGCAGGGGACTGAAGCTTTCTTT	CASSPRSGQGTEAFF
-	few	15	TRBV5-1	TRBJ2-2	TGCGCCAGCAGCTTGACCGGGGTAGTCACCGGGGAGCTGTTTTTT	CASSLTGVVTGELFF
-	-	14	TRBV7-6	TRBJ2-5	TGTGCCAGCAGCCTCAGGGGTGACCAAGAGACCCAGTACTTC	CASSLRGDQETQYF
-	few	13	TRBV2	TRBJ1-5	TGTGCCAGCAGTGACAGGGAAAGTCAGCCCCAGCATTTT	CASSDRESQPQHF
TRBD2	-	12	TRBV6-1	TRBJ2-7	TGTGCCAGCAGTGAACCCAGACTAGCGGGGGACTTC	CASSEPRLAGDF
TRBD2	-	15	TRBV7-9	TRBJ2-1	TGTGCCAGCAGCCCGAGCGGGGGGGCCTTCAATGAGCAGTTCTTC	CASSPSGGAFNEQFF
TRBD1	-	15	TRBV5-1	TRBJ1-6	TGCGCCAGCAGCGCGGGGACAGCCTATAATTCACCCCTCCACTTT	CASSAGTAYNSPLHF
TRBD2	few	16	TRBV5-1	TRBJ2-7	TGCGCCAGCAGCACGGCGGCTAGCGGGCCACTTGGGGAGCAGTACTTC	CASSTAASGPLGEQYF
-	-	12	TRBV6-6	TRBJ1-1	TGTGCCAGCAGTCTAATGAACACTGAAGCTTTCTTT	CASSLMNTEAFF
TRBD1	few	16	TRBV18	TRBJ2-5	TGTGCCAGCTCACCTATCCCGCGGACAGGGGAGGAGACCCAGTACTTC	CASSPIPRTGEETQYF
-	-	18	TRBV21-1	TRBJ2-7	TGTGCCAGCAGCATGACAGGGAACCCAACGGCCTATTACGTGGAGCAGTACTTC	CASSMTGNPTAYYVEQYF
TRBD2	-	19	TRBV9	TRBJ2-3	TGTGCCAGCAGCGTAGATGTCTGGGCGGGGGGGCAGGAATTGGATACGCAGTATTTT	CASSVDVWAGGQELDTQYF
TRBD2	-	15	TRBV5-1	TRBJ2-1	TGCGCCAGCAGCGGGGGACTAGCGGGGAGTAATGAGCAGTTCTTC	CASSGGLAGSNEQFF